This T cell receptor (beta chain) is drawn from a study of T cell changes during pregnancy in multiple sclerosis. Measured with immunoSEQ multiplex PCR; TCRdb has only the in-frame clones, and not every one. The repertoire holds tens of thousands of clones, with 92% as singletons. The clonotype comes from a female donor in good health, enrolled as a control in a pregnancy study. Sample: peripheral blood, taken in the first trimester of pregnancy.

CDR3 sequence (DNA): TGTGCCAGCAGTTTATTTCTTGACAGCCAAGAGACCCAGTACTTC. Translated, it gives CASSLFLDSQETQYF. This chain joins TRBV27 and TRBJ2-5; D perhaps matches TRBD1 (5 bases). This CDR3 region has 15 residues. Trimming took off 1 base at V and 1 base at J, with 10 bases between the two ends. CDR1 and CDR2 (germline): MNHEY, SMNVEV (reference sequence).